This TCR beta chain was recorded in a study of cytomegalovirus exposure and HLA in healthy donors. A word on this clone: Its target is not known.

PCR primers comprised 60 Vbeta and 13 Jbeta primers. Some clones are missing from TCRdb's copy, which holds only in-frame ones; the method was immunoSEQ multiplex PCR. Among 100,000 to 150,000 clones listed, roughly 77% were seen once. Study-level findings and limits: One later analysis reportedly identified an Asian-associated ancestry cluster that showed fewer N-insertions than the approximately 710-donor mean. Among TCR beta chains, those listed as cytomegalovirus-associated numbered fewer than 200. Association with HLA alleles at 0.05 false discovery rate was found for approximately 18,000 TCR beta sequences in a later analysis.

The CDR3 covers 17 residues. V was clipped by 5 bases and J by 7 bases; unmatched bases: 15. The germline V gene has CDR1 SGHTA and CDR2 FQGNSA. This sequence was found in a woman aged 30 to 39 in good health and CMV-seronegative. The V gene is TRBV7-2, the J gene TRBJ1-5, with TRBD1 matching 9 bases. Sequencing was done on a sample of PBMCs. The CDR3 sequence is CASSGRPGTGFHQPQHF. DNA for the CDR3: TGTGCCAGCAGCGGTCGTCCCGGGACAGGGTTCCACCAGCCCCAGCATTTT.